The 27 T cell receptor beta chains reported below all come from one sample, sequenced in a study of radiation and T cells in renal cell carcinoma. Sequenced by immunoSEQ multiplex PCR; TCRdb stores in-frame clones only, minus some. The data show 140,000 to 150,000 clones, about 88% seen once. Time point: blood 4 weeks post-SBRT, at nephrectomy. This sample's treatment: 15 Gy SBRT to primary tumor, nephrectomy 4 weeks later. This specimen was blood, taken from a patient whose treatment included radiotherapy and nephrectomy. The source is a woman aged 45-65 years with renal cell carcinoma.

DNA of the CDR3: TGTGCCAGCAGCCCGGGGAGAGGGGAGCCTCCTAGCACAGATACGCAGTATTTT. Its translation: CASSPGRGEPPSTDTQYF. The chain combines TRBV7-4 with TRBJ2-3; either TRBD1 or TRBD2 may fit D (5 bases each). CDR1 is SGHVT and CDR2 is SQSDAQ in the germline V gene. Trimming cost V 5 bases and J 0 bases, with 21 bases left between them. The CDR3 is 18 residues long.

J is TRBJ1-3 and V is TRBV19, with D perhaps TRBD1 (6 bases). Trimming stripped 6 bases from V and 0 bases from J, with 18 bases between. This CDR3 spans 17 amino acids. Looked up from germline, CDR1 is LNHDA and CDR2 is SQIVND (reference sequence). Here the CDR3 reads CASSPSRGQSSGNTIYF. The CDR3 DNA is TGTGCCAGTAGCCCTTCTCGAGGACAGAGCTCTGGAAACACCATATATTTT.

This clone was detected a few times. The genes are TRBV10-1 and TRBJ1-1, with D tentatively TRBD1 (5 bases). Germline V gene lookup returns CDR1 WNHNN and CDR2 SYGVQD (reference sequence). This CDR3 contains 13 residues. V gave up 6 bases and J gave up 4 bases, with 12 bases separating them. CDR3 bases: TGCGCCAGCAGGTTACAGGTAGGCACTGAAGCTTTCTTT. It encodes CASRLQVGTEAFF.

The chain couples TRBV5-1 to TRBJ2-7; tentative D call: TRBD1 (6 bases). CDR1 SGHRS and CDR2 YFSETQ come from the germline V gene. Between the trimmed V and J ends, which lost 0 bases and 2 bases, there was a span of 9 bases. The CDR3 spans 14 residues. In DNA form, the CDR3 reads TGCGCCAGCAGCTTGGTTTGGGGGCCCTACGAGCAGTACTTC. It codes for CASSLVWGPYEQYF.

The rearrangement uses TRBV6-5 and TRBJ2-5; perhaps TRBD1 as D (5 bases). The CDR3 runs 12 residues. Germline values: CDR1 MNHEY, CDR2 SVGAGI. V was trimmed by 7 bases and J by 5 bases, leaving 11 bases between them. CDR3 DNA: TGTGCCAGCAACCAGGGTGGGGAGACCCAGTACTTC. It codes for CASNQGGETQYF.

V and J are TRBV19 and TRBJ2-7, with TRBD2 matching over 12 bases. Trimming at V came to 5 bases and at J to 2 bases, leaving 10 bases not matched to a gene. CDR1 LNHDA and CDR2 SQIVND come from the germline V gene (reference sequence). There are 17 residues in the CDR3. The CDR3 loop is CASSRQGLAGSTYEQYF. The CDR3 region has the DNA TGTGCCAGTAGTCGCCAAGGACTAGCGGGGTCAACCTACGAGCAGTACTTC.

The chain recombines TRBV5-1 with TRBJ2-1; D gene uncertain. The CDR3 extends over 17 amino acids. V lost 3 bases and J lost 0, with 16 bases in between. Per the germline V gene, CDR1 is SGHRS and CDR2 is YFSETQ. The CDR3 DNA reads TGCGCCAGCAGCTCCACTTCCCACAGAGACTCCTACAATGAGCAGTTCTTC. This codes for CASSSTSHRDSYNEQFF.

The rearrangement uses TRBV9 and TRBJ1-4; weak D call: TRBD1 (5 bases). CDR3 length: 13 amino acids. The germline V gene has CDR1 SGDLS and CDR2 YYNGEE. The V gene lost 7 bases and the J gene lost 3 bases, with 10 bases spanning the gap. CDR3 residues: CASGGEANEKLFF. CDR3 DNA sequence: TGTGCCAGCGGAGGGGAGGCTAATGAAAAACTGTTTTTT.

The V gene is TRBV4-1, the J gene TRBJ2-5; TRBD1 agrees at 8 bases. Germline V gene data show CDR1 as MGHRA and CDR2 as YSYEKL. The length of the CDR3 is 17 residues. Germline trimming cut 2 bases from V and 4 bases from J; bases unmatched to any gene: 12. The CDR3 reads CASSQQSGGGYGETQYF. CDR3 DNA: TGCGCCAGCAGCCAACAATCAGGGGGCGGGTACGGAGAGACCCAGTACTTC.

The CDR3 here is CATSRRLSANTGELFF. The CDR3 nucleotides read TGTGCCACCAGCAGACGACTGAGTGCGAACACCGGGGAGCTGTTTTTT. The chain has TRBV15 and TRBJ2-2; D not resolved. Trimming took 2 bases from V and 0 from J, leaving 10 bases between them. The CDR3 loop spans 16 amino acids. Germline CDR1 LNHNV, CDR2 YYDKDF (reference sequence).

The chain employs TRBV7-9 and TRBJ1-2; D might be TRBD1 (5 bases). This CDR3 contains 15 residues. Trimming removed 0 bases at V and 13 bases at J, with 21 bases between. The germline V gene encodes CDR1 SEHNR and CDR2 FQNEAQ (reference sequence). The CDR3 loop is CASSLALPPGKELTF. In DNA form, the CDR3 reads TGTGCCAGCAGCTTAGCGCTGCCGCCAGGGAAGGAGCTCACCTTC.

The chain uses TRBV18 and TRBJ1-6, with D possibly matching TRBD1 (5 bases). V was trimmed by 3 bases and J by 4 bases, leaving 7 bases between them. CDR3 length equals 14 residues. The germline gives CDR1 KGHSH, CDR2 LQKENI. The CDR3 DNA sequence: TGTGCCAGCTCACCTGCAGGGTATAATTCACCCCTCCACTTT. It translates to CASSPAGYNSPLHF.

CDR3 sequence: CASSQDWASDNEQFF. Written as DNA, the CDR3 is TGTGCCAGCAGCCAAGATTGGGCTAGCGACAATGAGCAGTTCTTC. This sequence joins TRBV4-2 and TRBJ2-1; a possible D gene is TRBD2 (6 bases). CDR1 LGHNA and CDR2 YNFKEQ come from the germline V gene. The CDR3 has 15 amino acids. The V and J ends lost 0 bases and 5 bases respectively, with 11 bases between them.

The gene calls are TRBV18 and TRBJ2-1; perhaps TRBD2 as D (5 bases). Trimming stripped 4 bases from V and 5 bases from J, with 6 bases between. The V gene's germline CDR1 is KGHSH and CDR2 LQKENI. The CDR3 is made up of 12 amino acids. In nucleotides, the CDR3 is TGTGCCAGCTCACTCGGGGACAATGAGCAGTTCTTC. Translation gives CASSLGDNEQFF. The variable domain in full, with the rest retrieved from reference TRBV18 and TRBJ2-1, is NAGVMQNPRHLVRRRGQEARLRCSPMKGHSHVYWYRQLPEEGLKFMVYLQKENIIDESGMPKERFSAEFPKEGPSILRIQQVVRGDSAAYFCASSLGDNEQFFGPGTRLTVL.

V is TRBV6-4 and J is TRBJ2-2; D is unclear. The CDR3 sequence is 17 residues long. V lost 6 bases, J lost 7 bases, and 24 bases lay in between. The germline V gene encodes CDR1 MRHNA and CDR2 SNTAGT. The CDR3 here is CASRQNLGSADFGELFF. The CDR3 nucleotides read TGTGCCAGCAGACAAAACCTTGGGTCAGCAGATTTCGGGGAGCTGTTTTTT.

The chain is built from TRBV19 and TRBJ1-3; possible D gene TRBD1, 5 bases. CDR1 is LNHDA, CDR2 SQIVND, per germline (reference sequence). V was clipped by 5 bases and J by 0 bases, with 8 bases between them. This CDR3 has 14 amino acids. DNA for the CDR3: TGTGCCAGTAGTGGGGGACTCTCTGGAAACACCATATATTTT. Its translation is CASSGGLSGNTIYF.

The chain combines TRBV4-2 with TRBJ1-1; TRBD1 matches at 7 bases. J was trimmed by 0 bases and V by 4 bases; bases with no gene match: 5. The CDR3 is 15 residues long. Germline CDR1 LGHNA, CDR2 YNFKEQ. CDR3 region: CASSLRDSMNTEAFF. The CDR3 DNA follows: TGTGCCAGCAGCCTCCGGGACAGCATGAACACTGAAGCTTTCTTT.

This clone was seen a handful of times. This chain connects TRBV25-1 to TRBJ1-6, with D unresolved. V was trimmed by 3 bases and J by 10 bases, leaving 16 bases between them. CDR3 length equals 15 residues. The germline gives CDR1 MGHDK, CDR2 SYGVNS. CDR3 DNA: TGTGCCAGCAGTGAGTCGGCTGGGGAAGGATCACCCCTCCACTTT. Amino acid sequence: CASSESAGEGSPLHF. Full variable domain (rest looked up from reference TRBV25-1 and TRBJ1-6): EADIYQTPRYLVIGTGKKITLECSQTMGHDKMYWYQQDPGMELHLIHYSYGVNSTEKGDLSSESTVSRIRTEHFPLTLESARPSHTSQYLCASSESAGEGSPLHFGNGTRLTVT.

J is TRBJ2-5 and V is TRBV7-9; TRBD2 matches 10 bases. The CDR3 runs to 15 residues. Germline assignment: CDR1 SEHNR and CDR2 FQNEAQ (reference sequence). V gave up 11 bases and J gave up 7 bases; unmatched junction bases: 16. The CDR3 region is CAVVSALAGSGTQYF. The CDR3 DNA reads TGTGCCGTCGTAAGCGCACTAGCGGGGTCCGGGACCCAGTACTTC.

The V call is TRBV16, the J call TRBJ2-2, with D tentatively TRBD1 or TRBD2 (5 bases each). The CDR3 spans 12 residues. Trimming shortened V by 3 bases and J by 6 bases, and 5 bases separated the two germline ends. The V gene's germline CDR1 is KGHSY and CDR2 FQNENV. Here the CDR3 reads CASSQGPGELFF. The CDR3 nucleotides read TGTGCCAGCAGCCAGGGACCCGGGGAGCTGTTTTTT.

The chain combines TRBV6-5 with TRBJ1-5, with 8 bases fitting TRBD1. From germline, CDR1 is MNHEY and CDR2 SVGAGI. There are 13 residues in the CDR3. Losses at the gene ends were 6 bases for V and 6 bases for J; bases not matched to a gene: 4. This CDR3 is CASRPQGVQPQHF. CDR3 DNA: TGTGCCAGCAGACCACAGGGGGTTCAGCCCCAGCATTTT.

V is TRBV18 and J is TRBJ1-3; 9 bases line up with TRBD1. The germline gives CDR1 KGHSH, CDR2 LQKENI. Trimming cost V 4 bases and J 2 bases; bases outside gene matches: 6. This CDR3 has 16 amino acids. The CDR3 DNA is TGTGCCAGCTCACTTCGGGACAGGGCGGCTGGAAACACCATATATTTT. Translating gives CASSLRDRAAGNTIYF.

The chain recombines TRBV14 with TRBJ1-1, with D unclear. Trimming shortened V by 4 bases and J by 3 bases, and 9 bases separated the two germline ends. Germline-derived CDR1 and CDR2 are SGHDN and FVKESK. There are 13 residues in the CDR3. DNA of the CDR3: TGTGCCAGCAGCCTTAACGTGGACACTGAAGCTTTCTTT. Translating it yields CASSLNVDTEAFF.

As concerns this clone: The same CDR3 arises from other DNA sequences in this sample as well. V and J are TRBV4-3 and TRBJ1-3; a weak D match, TRBD1 (6 bases). Germline-derived CDR1 and CDR2 are LGHNA and YSLEER. The CDR3 is made up of 15 amino acids. V was pared by 0 bases and J by 1 base, with 7 bases between. CDR3 in amino acids: CASSQDRGSGNTIYF. The CDR3 nucleotides read TGCGCCAGCAGCCAAGACAGGGGATCTGGAAACACCATATATTTT.

This chain links TRBV21-1 with TRBJ1-2; the D segment call TRBD1 is taken from the table without a DNA check. TRBV21-1 is deemed a pseudogene. This CDR3 is 16 amino acids long. CDR3 in DNA: TGTGCCAGCAGCACCTCCGGGACAGAGACTAACTATGGCTACACCTTC. Its protein is CASSTSGTETNYGYTF.

The chain has TRBV6-5 and TRBJ1-4; D is unclear. Deletions cut 1 base from V and 8 bases from J, with 14 bases between. The CDR3 is 15 residues long. Germline V lookup: CDR1 MNHEY, CDR2 SVGAGI. The CDR3 DNA sequence: TGTGCCAGCAGTTACTTAAGAGGGCGAGGAGAAAAACTGTTTTTT. Translating gives CASSYLRGRGEKLFF.

DNA of the CDR3: TGTGCCAGCAGCCAAGGGACGCGACGAGATGAGCAGTTCTTC. Translated, it gives CASSQGTRRDEQFF. The J gene is TRBJ2-1, the V gene TRBV4-2; D not certain. The CDR3 is 14 residues long. Germline V gives CDR1 LGHNA, CDR2 YNFKEQ. The V gene lost 1 base and the J gene lost 8 bases, with 12 bases spanning the gap.